Given below is one T cell receptor beta chain in context. Time point noted: peripheral blood 6 weeks after treatment start. The sample is drawn from a study of PD-L1 blockade in urothelial cancer. Assay: immunoSEQ multiplex PCR; the TCRdb copy retains only in-frame clones and omits some. The profile shows roughly 120,000 clones, more than 85% of them singletons. The sample was PBMCs, taken around atezolizumab (anti-PD-L1) treatment. The TCR sequence derives from a man between 60 and 75 years old with urothelial cancer.

CDR3 region: CASSGQGDPYEQYF. The CDR3, as DNA: TGTGCCAGTTCGGGACAGGGGGACCCCTACGAGCAGTACTTC. The rearrangement joins TRBV18 to TRBJ2-7; 11 bases map to TRBD1. Germline trimming cut 9 bases from V and 2 bases from J; bases unmatched to any gene: 6. The CDR3 spans 14 residues. Per the germline V gene, CDR1 is KGHSH and CDR2 is LQKENI.